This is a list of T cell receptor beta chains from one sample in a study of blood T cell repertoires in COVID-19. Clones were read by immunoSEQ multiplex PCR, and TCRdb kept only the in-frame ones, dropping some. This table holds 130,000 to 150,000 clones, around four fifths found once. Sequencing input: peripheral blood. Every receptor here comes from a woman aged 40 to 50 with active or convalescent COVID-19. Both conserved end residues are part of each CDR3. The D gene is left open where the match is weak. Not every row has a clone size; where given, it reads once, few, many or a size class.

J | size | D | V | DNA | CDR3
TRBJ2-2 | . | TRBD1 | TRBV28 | TGTGCCAGCAGCCCGACAGGGGGCGCGGGCACCGGGGAGCTGTTTTTT | CASSPTGGAGTGELFF
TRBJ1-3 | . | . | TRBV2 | TGTGCCAGCAGTGGGGGACGGGGGAAGGCTGGAAACACCATATATTTT | CASSGGRGKAGNTIYF
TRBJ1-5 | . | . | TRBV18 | TGTGCCAGCTCACCAAGCGGAAACAATCAGCCCCAGCATTTT | CASSPSGNNQPQHF
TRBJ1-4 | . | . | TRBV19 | TGTGCCAGTAGTATGGGAGGGCTAGATGAAAAACTGTTTTTT | CASSMGGLDEKLFF
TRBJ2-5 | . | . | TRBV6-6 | TGTGCCAGCAGTTACTCAGGGGTCCTTGAGACCCAGTACTTC | CASSYSGVLETQYF
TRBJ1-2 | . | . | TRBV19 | TGTGCCAGTAGTAATCGGGGAGCCTCTAACTATGGCTACACCTTC | CASSNRGASNYGYTF
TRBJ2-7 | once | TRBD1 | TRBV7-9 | TGTGCCAGCAGCTTAGCTGGGACAGGGGGTCGGTACGAGCAGTACTTC | CASSLAGTGGRYEQYF
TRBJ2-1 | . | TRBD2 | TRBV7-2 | TGTGCCAGCAGCTTACAAGGACTAGCGGACAATGAGCAGTTCTTC | CASSLQGLADNEQFF
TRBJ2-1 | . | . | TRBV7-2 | TGTGCCAGCAGCTTAGGCAGGGACAATGAGCAGTTCTTC | CASSLGRDNEQFF
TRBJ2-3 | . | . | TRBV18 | TGTGCCAGCTCACCCCCGGTAGCCCAGACTAGCACAGATACGCAGTATTTT | CASSPPVAQTSTDTQYF
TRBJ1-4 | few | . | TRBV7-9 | TGTGCCAGCAGAGTGGCCGGGGGGAGTGTAAATGAAAAACTGTTTTTT | CASRVAGGSVNEKLFF
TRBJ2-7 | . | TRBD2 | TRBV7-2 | TGTGCCAGCAGCATAACTGGCGGGAGAGAGTCCTACGAGCAGTACTTC | CASSITGGRESYEQYF
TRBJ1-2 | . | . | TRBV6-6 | TGTGCCAGCAGTCCCCCCCGAAGCGATCGTGGCTACACCTTC | CASSPPRSDRGYTF
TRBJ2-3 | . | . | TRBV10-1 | TGCGCCAGCAGCCAGACGGGGAGCACAGATACGCAGTATTTT | CASSQTGSTDTQYF
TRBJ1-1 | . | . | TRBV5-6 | TGTGCCAGCATCAGGCAAAAAGATACTGAAGCTTTCTTT | CASIRQKDTEAFF
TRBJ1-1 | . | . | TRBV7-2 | TGTGCCAGCAGCTTTCGTCGGGGGAATGCTGAAGCTTTCTTT | CASSFRRGNAEAFF
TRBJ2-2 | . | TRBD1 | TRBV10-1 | TGCGCCAGCAGTCGCGACGGGACAGGGACGAACACCGGGGAGCTGTTTTTT | CASSRDGTGTNTGELFF
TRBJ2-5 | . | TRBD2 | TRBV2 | TGTGCCAGCAGTGAAGGGACTAGCGGGGGGGTCGGGGAGACCCAGTACTTC | CASSEGTSGGVGETQYF
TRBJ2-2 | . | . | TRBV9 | TGTGCCAGCAGCGGGGCGCAGGGAAACACCGGGGAGCTGTTTTTT | CASSGAQGNTGELFF
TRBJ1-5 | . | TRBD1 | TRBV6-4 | TGTGCCAGCAGTGAGTCTGGGACAGGGGGGAGTCAGCCCCAGCATTTT | CASSESGTGGSQPQHF
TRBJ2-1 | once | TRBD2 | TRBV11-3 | TGTGCCAGCAGCCCAAAGCGGGAGAGGCACAATGAGCAGTTCTTC | CASSPKRERHNEQFF
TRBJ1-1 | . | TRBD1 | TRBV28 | TGTGCCAGCAGTATTAGACAGGGCCGCGCTGAAGCTTTCTTT | CASSIRQGRAEAFF
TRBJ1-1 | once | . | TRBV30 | TGTGCCTGGAGTCCTGGGGGCTTCGACACTGAAGCTTTCTTT | CAWSPGGFDTEAFF
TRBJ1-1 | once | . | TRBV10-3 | TGTGCCATCAGTGGCAAACAGGAGAACACTGAAGCTTTCTTT | CAISGKQENTEAFF
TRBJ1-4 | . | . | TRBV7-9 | TGTGCCAGCAGCTTTCAAACAGGGGAAAAACTGTTTTTT | CASSFQTGEKLFF
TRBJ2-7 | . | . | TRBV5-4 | TGTGCCAGCAGCTTGTTAAGGGACAACTACGAGCAGTACTTC | CASSLLRDNYEQYF
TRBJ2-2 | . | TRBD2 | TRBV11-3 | TGTGCCAGCAGCTCCAGACTAGCGGGAGGCGCCGGGGAGCTGTTTTTT | CASSSRLAGGAGELFF
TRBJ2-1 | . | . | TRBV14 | TGTGCCAGCAGCCCGAGCGGAGAAGCTTATGGTGAGCAGTTCTTC | CASSPSGEAYGEQFF
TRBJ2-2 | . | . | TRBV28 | TGTGCCAGCAATGGGGGCGCTGACACCGGGGAGCTGTTTTTT | CASNGGADTGELFF
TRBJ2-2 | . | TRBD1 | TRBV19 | TGTGCCAGTAGTATCCAGGGGGCGTTATCCACCGGGGAGCTGTTTTTT | CASSIQGALSTGELFF
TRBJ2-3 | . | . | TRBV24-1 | TGTGCCACCGCAGGGGCCTCCACAGATACGCAGTATTTT | CATAGASTDTQYF
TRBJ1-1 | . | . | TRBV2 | TGTGCCAGCAGGTGGGGGGGGCCAAACACTGAAGCTTTCTTT | CASRWGGPNTEAFF
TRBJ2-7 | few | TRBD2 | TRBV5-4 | TGTGCCAGCAGCTACGGTTCGACTAGCGGGACCCCCGAGCAGTACTTC | CASSYGSTSGTPEQYF
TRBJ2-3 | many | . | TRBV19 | TGTGCCAGTAGACAGAGCGGGGATACGCAGTATTTT | CASRQSGDTQYF
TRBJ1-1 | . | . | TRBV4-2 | TGTGCCAGCAGGCCCCTCGGGACACCTGAAGCTTTCTTT | CASRPLGTPEAFF
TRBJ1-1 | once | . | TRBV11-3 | TGTGCCAGCAGCCTCCCCGGGAGGGGGAATGAAGCTTTCTTT | CASSLPGRGNEAFF
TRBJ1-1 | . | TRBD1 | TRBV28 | TGTGCCAGCACCTACAGGGGGCCTGAAGCTTTCTTT | CASTYRGPEAFF
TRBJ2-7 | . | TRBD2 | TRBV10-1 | TGCGCCAGCAGCGGGACTAGCGGCCTGGGGTCCGACGAGCAGTACTTC | CASSGTSGLGSDEQYF
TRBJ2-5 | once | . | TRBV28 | TGTGCCAGCGCGGGGCCCGAGACCCAGTACTTC | CASAGPETQYF